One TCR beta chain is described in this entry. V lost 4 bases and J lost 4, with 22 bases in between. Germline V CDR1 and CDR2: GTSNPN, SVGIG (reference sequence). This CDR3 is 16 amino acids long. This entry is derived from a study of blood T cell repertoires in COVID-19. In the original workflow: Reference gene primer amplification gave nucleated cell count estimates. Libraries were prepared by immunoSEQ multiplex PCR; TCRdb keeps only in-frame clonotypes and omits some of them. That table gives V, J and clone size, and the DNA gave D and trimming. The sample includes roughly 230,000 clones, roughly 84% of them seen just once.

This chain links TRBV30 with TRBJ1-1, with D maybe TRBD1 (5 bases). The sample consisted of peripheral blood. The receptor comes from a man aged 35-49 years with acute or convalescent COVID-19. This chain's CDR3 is CAWNNQAPQGATEAFF. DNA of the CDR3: TGTGCCTGGAACAATCAGGCCCCCCAGGGTGCCACTGAAGCTTTCTTT.